This T cell receptor beta chain came from a study of siplizumab effects on memory and regulatory T cells. Study outcomes and limitations: There appeared to be greater diversity in naive T cells than in memory cells, and naive T cells seemed major contributors to the alloresponse. The alloreactive clones that mapped to unstimulated subsets made up only a minor fraction. Siplizumab brought about a significant reduction in alloreactive sequences traceable to unstimulated CD4+ memory cells.

Points on this clone: Antigen: not known. One end of the junction is discordant with germline, which a read error may explain.

The data were produced by immunoSEQ multiplex PCR, yet TCRdb's version contains in-frame clones alone and is incomplete. Among roughly 120,000 clones listed, roughly 94% were seen once. This sequence originates from a human donor in good health. Sequencing input: non-Treg CD4+ T cells sorted from blood.

The CDR3 region has the DNA TGTGCTAGCAGTACGTTCAGGGGAGGACAAGAGACCCAGTACTTC. This gives the protein CASSTFRGGQETQYF. This chain joins TRBV7-7 and TRBJ2-5, with D tentatively TRBD1 or TRBD2 (6 bases each). The CDR3 runs to 15 residues. Germline CDR1 is SSHAT and CDR2 is FNYEAQ (reference sequence). Looking up the rest from reference TRBV7-7 and TRBJ2-5 gives the full variable domain: GAGVSQSPRYKVTKRGQDVTLRCDPISSHATLYWYQQALGQGPEFLTYFNYEAQPDKSGLPSDRFSAERPEGSISTLTIQRTEQRDSAMYRCASSTFRGGQETQYFGPGTRLLVL.